The clone carrying this T cell receptor (beta chain) was observed many times. Its specificity is not known. A quantitative 5'-RACE method, one with molecular barcodes, was used to make TCR beta libraries. One entry per CDR3 protein, called by TCRdb with MiXCR from the 5' RACE reads. The sample shows 230,000 or so distinct CDR3 sequences, about 24% of them seen only once. The data originate from a study of CD8 T cells in ankylosing spondylitis. Study results and limitations: The study identified a TCR beta motif of fewer than 10 highly homologous variants that appeared characteristic of ankylosing spondylitis blood. Certain motif variants had earlier been reported in reactive arthritis synovial fluid and blood. Disease-linked clones proved CD8+ and comparatively uncommon in peripheral blood.

This CDR3 comprises 15 residues. Trimming cost V 7 bases and J 1 base; bases outside gene matches: 8. Looked up from germline, CDR1 is SQVTM and CDR2 is ANQGSEA. What was sequenced was blood, either unsorted or a sorted T cell fraction (not recorded which). The sequence came from a male donor with ankylosing spondylitis or in good health (not recorded which). V usage is TRBV29-1 and J usage is TRBJ2-1; 9 nucleotides agree with TRBD2. This CDR3 is CSGLGSGGSYNEQFF. CDR3 nucleotides: TGCAGCGGCTTGGGTAGCGGGGGTTCCTACAATGAGCAGTTCTTC.